Listed below are T cell receptor beta chains from one sample, sequenced in a study of blood T cell repertoires in COVID-19. Sequencing was performed with immunoSEQ multiplex PCR; in TCRdb, only in-frame clones are kept and a portion is missing. The table includes approximately 56,000 clones, around 86% detected once. Sequenced sample: peripheral blood. These receptors came from a man between 65 and 85 years old with active COVID-19. The CDR3 runs from the conserved cysteine through the conserved F or W. A D gene is named only where the DNA matches it firmly. Only some rows state a clone size, as once, few, many or a class for expanded clones.

d_gene | abundance | j_gene | v_gene | CDR3aa | CDR3nt
NA | few | TRBJ2-7 | TRBV27 | CASSPRPAGGTYEQYF | TGTGCCAGCAGTCCCCGGCCAGCGGGTGGTACCTACGAGCAGTACTTC
TRBD1 | once | TRBJ1-2 | TRBV4-2 | CASSPGTAPLANYGYTF | TGTGCCAGCAGCCCCGGGACAGCTCCTTTAGCTAACTATGGCTACACCTTC
TRBD2 | NA | TRBJ2-1 | TRBV7-6 | CASSLGSGGLNEQFF | TGTGCCAGCAGCTTAGGTAGCGGGGGCCTAAACGAGCAGTTCTTC
TRBD1 | NA | TRBJ1-1 | TRBV6-1 | CASSEATGQTYTEAFF | TGTGCCAGCAGTGAAGCGACGGGACAGACCTACACTGAAGCTTTCTTT
NA | NA | TRBJ2-7 | TRBV10-2 | CASSEAYEQYF | TGCGCCAGCAGTGAGGCGTACGAGCAGTACTTC
TRBD1 | NA | TRBJ1-2 | TRBV11-2 | CASSLTGGSTGYTF | TGTGCCAGCAGCCTTACAGGGGGTTCGACTGGCTACACCTTC
NA | NA | TRBJ2-7 | TRBV28 | CASSKGIGHSYEQYF | TGTGCCAGCAGCAAAGGTATAGGACATTCGTACGAGCAGTACTTC
NA | NA | TRBJ2-1 | TRBV15 | CATSRGGQFGEQFF | TGTGCCACCAGCAGGGGGGGACAGTTCGGTGAGCAGTTCTTC
TRBD1 | NA | TRBJ1-1 | TRBV18 | CASSPPYRGTEAFF | TGTGCCAGCTCACCACCTTACAGGGGGACTGAAGCTTTCTTT
TRBD1 | NA | TRBJ1-1 | TRBV6-5 | CASSGQVQNTEAFF | TGTGCCAGCAGCGGACAGGTACAGAACACTGAAGCTTTCTTT
NA | NA | TRBJ1-4 | TRBV5-1 | CASRSPGATNEKLFF | TGCGCCAGCAGGTCTCCGGGGGCAACTAATGAAAAACTGTTTTTT
NA | few | TRBJ2-7 | TRBV6-2/TRBV6-3 | CASSYDTLGGGQYF | TGTGCCAGCAGTTACGACACGTTGGGTGGAGGGCAGTACTTC
NA | few | TRBJ1-5 | TRBV5-1 | CASRPTGGSNQPQHF | TGCGCCAGCAGACCGACCGGCGGCAGCAATCAGCCCCAGCATTTT
NA | NA | TRBJ1-3 | TRBV7-2 | CASSPSRGRNTIYF | TGTGCCAGCAGCCCGAGCCGGGGGAGAAACACCATATATTTT
NA | NA | TRBJ1-1 | TRBV7-3 | CASSPSEGATEAFF | TGTGCCAGCAGCCCAAGTGAGGGCGCGACTGAAGCTTTCTTT
NA | NA | TRBJ2-2 | TRBV4-1 | CASSQVITSPNTGELFF | TGCGCCAGCAGCCAAGTTATAACTAGCCCTAACACCGGGGAGCTGTTTTTT
TRBD1 | few | TRBJ2-2 | TRBV7-2 | CASSSGTGETGELFF | TGTGCCAGCAGCTCCGGGACAGGGGAAACCGGGGAGCTGTTTTTT
TRBD1 | NA | TRBJ2-1 | TRBV24-1 | CATSEPGTVNEQFF | TGTGCCACCAGTGAGCCCGGGACAGTCAATGAGCAGTTCTTC
TRBD1 | NA | TRBJ1-2 | TRBV2 | CANGATGGPYGYTF | TGTGCCAACGGCGCCACAGGGGGGCCCTATGGCTACACCTTC
TRBD1 | few | TRBJ1-3 | TRBV7-2 | CASSLEDRGNTIYF | TGTGCCAGCAGCTTAGAGGACAGGGGAAACACCATATATTTT
TRBD1 | NA | TRBJ1-2 | TRBV2 | CASSELRTGVTGYTF | TGTGCCAGCAGTGAATTGCGGACAGGGGTCACGGGCTACACCTTC
NA | NA | TRBJ1-3 | TRBV5-1 | CASSRVGRADYGNTIYF | TGCGCCAGCAGCCGGGTCGGTAGGGCGGACTACGGAAACACCATATATTTT
NA | NA | TRBJ1-1 | TRBV30 | CAWRRTEIMNTEAFF | TGTGCCTGGAGGAGGACTGAAATAATGAACACTGAAGCTTTCTTT
TRBD2 | few | TRBJ2-3 | TRBV7-8 | CASRFIGTSGASDTQYF | TGTGCCAGCCGATTTATCGGGACTAGCGGAGCCTCAGATACGCAGTATTTT
NA | NA | TRBJ2-3 | TRBV27 | CASSSRPTGIRSTDTQYF | TGTGCCAGCAGTTCCAGGCCAACAGGGATCCGTAGCACAGATACGCAGTATTTT
TRBD2 | NA | TRBJ2-7 | TRBV5-3 | CARVAGKRGSPDEQYF | TGTGCCAGAGTTGCGGGAAAGCGGGGGAGCCCGGACGAGCAGTACTTC
NA | NA | TRBJ1-5 | TRBV6-5 | CASSHTTGRNQPQHF | TGTGCCAGCAGTCATACGACAGGACGCAATCAGCCCCAGCATTTT
NA | NA | TRBJ2-2 | TRBV7-6 | CASSLAVGRDPGELFF | TGTGCCAGCAGCTTAGCTGTTGGGCGAGATCCCGGGGAGCTGTTTTTT
NA | NA | TRBJ2-5 | TRBV21-1 | CASSKDGRTRPQETQYF | TGTGCCAGCAGCAAAGACGGGCGGACTAGACCTCAAGAGACCCAGTACTTC
NA | once | TRBJ2-7 | TRBV4-2 | CASSKTGAGLLSYEQYF | TGTGCCAGCAGCAAAACAGGAGCCGGCCTCCTCTCCTACGAGCAGTACTTC
TRBD1 | NA | TRBJ1-1 | TRBV5-1 | CASSLRTGVTEAFF | TGCGCCAGCAGCTTGAGGACAGGGGTTACTGAAGCTTTCTTT
NA | NA | TRBJ1-1 | TRBV4-2 | CASSQRVAGAGDTEAFF | TGTGCCAGCAGCCAACGAGTCGCGGGGGCGGGCGACACTGAAGCTTTCTTT
TRBD1 | NA | TRBJ1-6 | TRBV15 | CATSRDQGVNSPLHF | TGTGCCACCAGCAGAGATCAGGGGGTTAATTCACCCCTCCACTTT
NA | few | TRBJ1-6 | TRBV7-2 | CASSLGPGPDSPLHF | TGTGCCAGCAGCTTAGGACCAGGGCCAGATTCACCCCTCCACTTT
TRBD1 | NA | TRBJ1-5 | TRBV5-8 | CASSFGTGPNQPQHF | TGTGCCAGCAGCTTTGGGACAGGGCCCAACCAGCCCCAGCATTTT
TRBD1 | NA | TRBJ1-3 | TRBV10-3 | CAISESPGGGGNTIYF | TGTGCCATCAGTGAGTCGCCAGGGGGCGGTGGAAACACCATATATTTT
TRBD1 | few | TRBJ1-2 | TRBV9 | CASSADGQGMDGYTF | TGTGCCAGCAGCGCGGATGGACAGGGGATGGACGGCTACACCTTC
NA | once | TRBJ2-1 | TRBV4-2 | CASSGRGYNEQFF | TGTGCCAGCAGCGGGCGGGGATACAATGAGCAGTTCTTC
TRBD2 | once | TRBJ2-3 | TRBV11-2 | CASSLVAPGGADTQYF | TGTGCCAGCAGCTTAGTGGCTCCGGGAGGGGCAGATACGCAGTATTTT
NA | few | TRBJ2-5 | TRBV10-3 | CAISESEGGHETQYF | TGTGCCATCAGTGAGTCGGAGGGGGGGCATGAGACCCAGTACTTC
TRBD2 | few | TRBJ2-7 | TRBV5-4 | CASSLASGGAPRYEQYF | TGTGCCAGCAGCTTGGCTAGCGGGGGGGCTCCTCGGTACGAGCAGTACTTC